This TCR beta chain was identified in a study of T cells in Graves' hyperthyroidism and ophthalmopathy. The overall study: Initial diagnosis, before any treatment, was when peripheral blood was collected.

Germline V gene sequence: CDR1 ENHRY, CDR2 SYGVKD. The ends lost 5 bases at V and 4 bases at J; junction bases unmatched: 10. The CDR3 extends over 16 amino acids. RNA transcripts yielded amplified TCR beta CDR3 regions. The HTBI primer set was used in a first-round RT-PCR of the TCR CDR3. MiXCR, run by TCRdb on the multiplex PCR reads, gives a single entry per CDR3 protein. The sample consists of roughly 800,000 distinct CDR3 sequences, approximately 40% of them appearing once. The genes are TRBV10-3 and TRBJ2-5; 10 positions match TRBD2. The sample consisted of blood. This TCR came from a man between 18 and 29 years old with Graves' hyperthyroidism. CDR3 region: CAISTGLALRRETQYF. The DNA for the CDR3 is TGTGCCATCAGTACGGGACTAGCGTTGCGGAGAGAGACCCAGTACTTC.